This T cell receptor (beta chain) is from a study of T cell repertoires in cytomegalovirus infection. The V and J ends lost 5 bases and 13 bases respectively, with 15 bases between them. Germline V gives CDR1 SGHVS, CDR2 FQNEAQ. CDR3 length equals 12 residues. TCRdb reprocessed the reads with MiXCR, giving one entry per CDR3 protein. The repertoire holds about 490,000 distinct CDR3 sequences, with about 26% as singletons. This clonotype has at least ten counts. The chain links TRBV7-8 to TRBJ2-1, with no clear D. This receptor was identified in a human donor in good health (CMV status not recorded). Some clones in this sample may be carry-over from other donors' samples. Material: PBMCs. The CDR3 loop is CASSPTNAPQFF. The CDR3 DNA sequence: TGTGCCAGCAGCCCCACCAACGCTCCTCAGTTCTTC.